This TCR beta chain was recorded in a study of blood T cell repertoires in COVID-19. Across the study: Material from acute and convalescent COVID-19 was sourced from the United States, Italy and Spain. PBMCs, B-cell-depleted T cells, or T cells were the source of the cDNA or gDNA that made up the material.

Per the authors' pipeline: Reference gene primers were amplified, and this amplification served to estimate nucleated cell counts. This table comes from immunoSEQ multiplex PCR, and its TCRdb copy is limited to in-frame clones, with some not included. The DNA gave D and trimming, while V, J and clone size come from that table. The sample has 150,000 to 190,000 clones, about 79% seen once. V was clipped by 0 bases and J by 4 bases, with 13 bases between them. CDR3 length: 15 amino acids. Looked up from germline, CDR1 is SGHTA and CDR2 is FQGNSA. This TCR was recovered from a woman aged 50 to 60 with acute or convalescent COVID-19. The genes are TRBV7-2 and TRBJ2-7; no clear D gene. The specimen was peripheral blood. CDR3 region: CASSLALSKPYEQYF. The CDR3 nucleotides read TGTGCCAGCAGCTTAGCGCTTTCTAAGCCATACGAGCAGTACTTC.